The 26 T cell receptor beta chains below come from one sample, sequenced in a study of T cells after yellow fever vaccination. MiXCR was run by TCRdb on the 5' RACE reads, yielding one entry per CDR3 protein. The table has over 120,000 distinct CDR3 sequences, approximately 6.6% seen once; the top ten hold approximately 0.64%. Sequencing used CD4+ T cells sorted from PBMCs, obtained 10 days after the yellow fever booster vaccination. The receptor set was obtained from a man aged 30 to 39 who received the YFV17D yellow fever vaccine.

This clonotype was observed at least ten times. The genes are TRBV10-2 and TRBJ2-5; D is ambiguous. The CDR3 has 13 residues. V was shortened by 8 bases and J by 2 bases, with 12 bases between the two germline ends. The germline V gene encodes CDR1 WSHSY and CDR2 SAAADI. CDR3 protein: CASAFTFQETQYF. The CDR3 coding sequence is TGCGCCAGCGCCTTCACATTTCAAGAGACCCAGTACTTC.

This clonotype was detected ten times or more. The J gene is TRBJ2-7, the V gene TRBV20-1; no definite D call. Germline values: CDR1 DFQATT, CDR2 SNEGSKA (reference sequence). The length of the CDR3 is 11 residues. V was pared by 6 bases and J by 3 bases, with 9 bases between. CDR3 residues: CSARALYEQYF. CDR3 DNA: TGCAGTGCGCGAGCCCTCTACGAGCAGTACTTC.

Many counts were recorded for this clonotype. The chain recombines TRBV20-1 with TRBJ2-7, with a tentative D call TRBD2 (5 bases). The length of the CDR3 is 13 residues. The germline V and J ends were trimmed by 6 bases and 0 bases, with 12 bases remaining between them. CDR1 is DFQATT and CDR2 is SNEGSKA in the germline V gene (reference sequence). CDR3: CSALKRTSYEQYF. The DNA for the CDR3 is TGCAGTGCCTTAAAGCGGACCTCCTACGAGCAGTACTTC.

The sample holds many counts of this clonotype. The chain recombines TRBV20-1 with TRBJ2-2, with no clear D. V was pared by 0 bases and J by 8 bases, with 13 bases between. Per germline, CDR1 DFQATT and CDR2 SNEGSKA (reference sequence). CDR3 length: 14 residues. CDR3 sequence reads: CSARDTTRRGELFF. The CDR3 nucleotides read TGCAGTGCTAGAGATACGACCCGGCGTGGGGAGCTGTTTTTT.

In its sample, this clonotype was seen many times. The rearrangement links TRBV5-1 to TRBJ2-1; 9 bases map to TRBD1. Germline V gene data show CDR1 as SGHRS and CDR2 as YFSETQ. V lost 4 bases, J lost 8 bases, and 10 bases stayed unmatched. The CDR3 runs 15 residues. The CDR3 protein is CASSRKGQGGHEQFF. CDR3 in DNA: TGCGCCAGCAGCCGGAAGGGACAGGGTGGTCATGAGCAGTTCTTC.

This clonotype has at least ten counts. The chain recombines TRBV29-1 with TRBJ2-1, with 9 bases fitting TRBD2. Trimming took 5 bases from V and 8 from J; bases not matched to a gene: 7. Germline assignment: CDR1 SQVTM and CDR2 ANQGSEA. The length of the CDR3 is 13 residues. In DNA, the CDR3 is TGCAGCGTTACTAGCGGGCCTCCATATGAGCAGTTCTTC. Translating it yields CSVTSGPPYEQFF.

This clonotype has ten or more counts. The chain combines TRBV5-1 with TRBJ2-6; 9 bases line up with TRBD2. The CDR3 length is 16 residues. CDR1 is SGHRS and CDR2 is YFSETQ in the germline V gene. J lost 2 bases, V lost 4 bases, and 4 bases had no gene match. CDR3 sequence reads: CASSQIAGAGANVLTF. The CDR3 region has the DNA TGCGCCAGCAGCCAAATAGCGGGAGCTGGGGCCAACGTCCTGACTTTC.

This clonotype was recorded at least ten times. The chain has TRBV28 and TRBJ2-1; the D is unclear. The V end was cut by 7 bases, the J end by 8 bases, with 15 bases between. This CDR3 comprises 13 residues. Germline CDR1 is MDHEN and CDR2 is SYDVKM. DNA of the CDR3: TGTGCCAGCAACACCCCCTCCGAGGATGAGCAGTTCTTC. It translates to CASNTPSEDEQFF. Combining the CDR3 with reference TRBV28 and TRBJ2-1 gives the whole variable domain DVKVTQSSRYLVKRTGEKVFLECVQDMDHENMFWYRQDPGLGLRLIYFSYDVKMKEKGDIPEGYSVSREKKERFSLILESASTNQTSMYLCASNTPSEDEQFFGPGTRLTVL.

This clonotype was recorded many times. The V and J genes are TRBV29-1 and TRBJ2-5; the D gene could be TRBD1 or TRBD2 (7 bases each). With 4 bases removed from V and 5 bases from J, the gap between germline ends came to 14 bases. Per germline, CDR1 SQVTM and CDR2 ANQGSEA. The CDR3 sequence is 13 residues long. This CDR3 reads CSVGGGGVETQYF. The DNA for the CDR3 is TGCAGCGTTGGGGGAGGGGGCGTCGAGACCCAGTACTTC. Complete variable domain (other parts from reference TRBV29-1 and TRBJ2-5): SAVISQKPSRDICQRGTSLTIQCQVDSQVTMMFWYRQQPGQSLTLIATANQGSEATYESGFVIDKFPISRPNLTFSTLTVSNMSPEDSSIYLCSVGGGGVETQYFGPGTRLLVL.

This clonotype was recorded at least ten times. V gene TRBV25-1 combines with J gene TRBJ2-2, with 7 bases fitting TRBD2. The germline V gene encodes CDR1 MGHDK and CDR2 SYGVNS. This CDR3 has 14 amino acids. V lost 4 bases, J lost 7 bases, and 6 bases stayed unmatched. CDR3 residues: CASSGQRGHGELFF. The DNA of the CDR3 is TGTGCCAGCAGTGGCCAGCGGGGCCACGGGGAGCTGTTTTTT.

This clonotype was counted ten times or more. V usage is TRBV27 and J usage is TRBJ2-5, with D possibly TRBD2 on 6 matching bases. The germline V gene encodes CDR1 MNHEY and CDR2 SMNVEV (reference sequence). This CDR3 is 16 amino acids long. The ends were cut back, 3 bases at V and 4 bases at J, with 18 bases in the middle. The CDR3 DNA is TGTGCCAGCAGTTTTGATGGAGGGCGGAGAGGAGAGACCCAGTACTTC. It is translated as CASSFDGGRRGETQYF.

This clonotype was seen at least ten times. The chain links TRBV20-1 to TRBJ1-5, with D uncertain. The CDR3 covers 12 residues. The V gene's germline CDR1 is DFQATT and CDR2 SNEGSKA (reference sequence). CDR3 nucleotides: TGCAGGGGGAACGGTAGCAATCAGCCCCAGCATTTT. Translated: CRGNGSNQPQHF.

At least ten counts were recorded for this clonotype. CDR3 coding DNA: TGTGCCAGCAGCCGCGTAGGGGGCACAGATACGCAGTATTTT. Its translation: CASSRVGGTDTQYF. The V gene is TRBV7-2, the J gene TRBJ2-3; the D gene is possibly TRBD1 (5 bases). The CDR3 totals 14 residues. Germline V CDR1 and CDR2: SGHTA, FQGNSA. V gave up 5 bases and J gave up 1 base, with 10 bases separating them.

The chain carries TRBV5-5 and TRBJ2-7; tentative D call: TRBD1 (5 bases). Trimming cost V 4 bases and J 3 bases, with 14 bases left between them. The CDR3 sequence is 14 residues long. CDR1 SGHKS and CDR2 YYEKEE come from the germline V gene (reference sequence). CDR3 sequence (DNA): TGTGCCAGCAGCGGAACGACAGCCAACTACGAGCAGTACTTC. This translates into CASSGTTANYEQYF.

This clonotype was counted ten times or more. The V call is TRBV5-1, the J call TRBJ2-2, with D hard to call. CDR3 length equals 13 residues. Germline loops: CDR1 SGHRS, CDR2 YFSETQ. V shed 5 bases and J shed 3 bases, with 8 bases lying between them. The DNA of the CDR3 is TGCGCCAGCAGACCCCGAGACACCGGGGAGCTGTTTTTT. This translates into CASRPRDTGELFF.

The rearrangement uses TRBV18 and TRBJ2-1; 7 nucleotides line up with TRBD2. The trim removed 1 base at V and 8 bases at J, leaving 14 bases unmatched. Germline V CDR1 and CDR2: KGHSH, LQKENI. This CDR3 contains 17 residues. The CDR3 DNA follows: TGTGCCAGCTCACCACTCCGCGGGAGACCGGGTTTTGATGAGCAGTTCTTC. Translated: CASSPLRGRPGFDEQFF.

This clonotype has ten or more counts. The gene calls are TRBV7-2 and TRBJ2-1; perhaps TRBD1 as D (6 bases). Per the germline V gene, CDR1 is SGHTA and CDR2 is FQGNSA. Trimming pared 1 base from V and 0 bases from J, leaving 10 bases between. This CDR3 contains 16 residues. The DNA for the CDR3 is TGTGCCAGCAGCTTAGTGGGGGCCAGCTCCTACAATGAGCAGTTCTTC. Protein sequence: CASSLVGASSYNEQFF.

There are many counts of this clonotype. V is TRBV7-2 and J is TRBJ2-1; 8 nucleotides line up with TRBD2. The CDR3 runs to 16 residues. The germline V gene encodes CDR1 SGHTA and CDR2 FQGNSA. The J segment lost 2 bases and the V segment lost 0 bases, leaving 3 bases of the junction unmatched. CDR3 in amino acids: CASSLAFSGTYNEQFF. For the CDR3, the DNA is TGTGCCAGCAGCTTAGCATTTAGCGGGACCTACAATGAGCAGTTCTTC.

This clonotype occurred many times. The V gene is TRBV10-3, the J gene TRBJ2-1, with 12 nucleotides matching TRBD2. V dropped 5 bases and J dropped 7; count of bases not matched to a gene: 21. Germline V gene lookup returns CDR1 ENHRY and CDR2 SYGVKD. This CDR3 has 20 amino acids. The CDR3 nucleotides read TGTGCCATCAGTAGGACTAGCGGGATAATCGGGGGACAGAGTTATAATGAGCAGTTCTTC. Amino acids: CAISRTSGIIGGQSYNEQFF.

On this clonotype itself: Given a much more abundant clone one base away, this may be a read error. This sequence joins TRBV28 and TRBJ2-7, with TRBD1 matching 9 bases. The V segment lost 7 bases and the J segment 3 bases; nucleotides outside the gene matches: 7. Germline values: CDR1 MDHEN, CDR2 SYDVKM. The CDR3 loop spans 14 amino acids. The CDR3 protein is CASNWDRAHYEQYF. The CDR3 nucleotides are TGTGCCAGCAATTGGGACAGGGCCCACTACGAGCAGTACTTC.

The chain has TRBV14 and TRBJ2-7; possibly TRBD1 for D (7 bases). Trimming stripped 4 bases from V and 2 bases from J, with 12 bases between. Germline V CDR1 and CDR2: SGHDN, FVKESK. This CDR3 is 14 amino acids long. CDR3 residues: CASSRGTVPYEQYF. CDR3 DNA sequence: TGTGCCAGCAGCCGCGGGACAGTTCCCTACGAGCAGTACTTC.

The chain is built from TRBV12-3 or TRBV12-4 and TRBJ2-7; TRBD1 is a possible D gene (6 bases). The CDR3 extends over 14 amino acids. The V gene lost 3 bases and the J gene lost 6 bases, with 15 bases spanning the gap. Here the CDR3 reads CASSFKGQTVEQYF. In nucleotides, the CDR3 is TGTGCCAGCAGTTTTAAAGGACAGACAGTCGAGCAGTACTTC.

This clonotype has at least ten counts. The chain employs TRBV5-1 and TRBJ2-1; TRBD2 might be the D (6 bases). The CDR3 extends over 15 amino acids. Trimming removed 1 base from V and 3 bases from J, with 11 bases in between. Germline CDR1 reads SGHRS; CDR2 reads YFSETQ. In DNA form, the CDR3 reads TGCGCCAGCAGCTTGTACCGGGAGATCTACAATGAGCAGTTCTTC. Translated: CASSLYREIYNEQFF.

This clonotype showed up many times. The chain employs TRBV5-1 and TRBJ2-5, with 7 bases fitting TRBD2. The CDR3 covers 17 residues. With 4 bases clipped from V and 0 bases from J, the junction kept 12 bases outside the gene matches. Germline V CDR1 and CDR2: SGHRS, YFSETQ. The CDR3 region is CASSRTSLSGYQETQYF. DNA for the CDR3: TGCGCCAGCAGCCGTACTTCCCTTAGCGGGTACCAAGAGACCCAGTACTTC.

This clonotype was seen repeatedly, ten times or more. The chain has TRBV20-1 and TRBJ2-4; D may be TRBD2 (6 bases). The CDR3 covers 14 residues. Germline CDR1 reads DFQATT; CDR2 reads SNEGSKA (reference sequence). Trimming took off 7 bases at V and 6 bases at J, with 19 bases between the two ends. The CDR3 bases are TGCAGTGGGATGGACTATCTCGACCTAAACATTCAGTACTTC. Translating gives CSGMDYLDLNIQYF.

This clonotype was observed at least ten times. The V and J genes are TRBV24-1 and TRBJ2-5; tentatively, D is TRBD1 (5 bases). This CDR3 is 15 amino acids long. V lost 1 base, J lost 8 bases, and 16 bases lay in between. Germline V gives CDR1 KGHDR, CDR2 SFDVKD. CDR3 sequence: CATSDLRTPFRTQYF. For the CDR3, the DNA is TGTGCCACCAGTGATTTACGGACACCCTTCCGAACCCAGTACTTC.